This TCR beta chain emerged from a study of CD8 T cells in Susac syndrome. RNA in amounts of 0.5 to 1 ug was reverse transcribed with random hexamers. By means of immunoSEQ multiplex PCR, TCR beta CDR3 spanning 54 Vbeta and 13 Jbeta underwent amplification. A single record per CDR3 protein comes from TCRdb applying MiXCR to the immunoSEQ multiplex PCR reads. The sample yields more than 130,000 distinct CDR3 sequences, roughly 94% seen once. Healthy donors were controls matched for age and sex. In contrast to the negatively isolated CD8+ and CD4+ T cells, TEMRA cells were FACS-enriched. This TCR was sampled from a human donor in good health. The sequenced sample consisted of CD8+ T cells from PBMCs.

The CDR3 bases are TGTGCCAGCAGGTCCCCTGGCGATACGCAGTATTTT. It yields the protein CASRSPGDTQYF. The V and J genes are TRBV28 and TRBJ2-3; unclear D gene. CDR1 and CDR2 (germline): MDHEN, SYDVKM. The CDR3 contains 12 residues. V was pared by 6 bases and J by 6 bases, with 10 bases between.